A single sample is the source of the 9 T cell receptor beta chains below, sequenced in a study of response to subunit inactivated influenza vaccine. TCRdb called the RT-PCR reads again in MiXCR, with one record for every CDR3 protein. The repertoire has a few hundred thousand distinct CDR3 sequences, about a fifth of them found once; the top ten carry roughly 10%. Sample: PBMCs from blood, taken less than 22 months after vaccination. The receptors stem from a man aged 50 to 69 who received an inactivated influenza vaccine.

This clonotype was detected many times. The V gene is TRBV12-3 or TRBV12-4, the J gene TRBJ1-5; a possible D gene is TRBD1 (6 bases). V lost 5 bases and J lost 1, with 9 bases in between. There are 14 residues in the CDR3. The CDR3 reads CASSDRISNQPQHF. The CDR3 bases are TGTGCCAGCAGTGACAGGATCAGCAATCAGCCCCAGCATTTT.

This chain uses TRBV18 with TRBJ1-1; D possibly corresponds to TRBD1 (5 bases). V lost 4 bases, J lost 1 base, and 10 bases lay in between. Germline assignment: CDR1 KGHSH and CDR2 LQKENI. The CDR3 extends over 14 amino acids. CDR3 coding DNA: TGTGCCAGCTCACTGACGACAGCGAACACTGAAGCTTTCTTT. Protein product: CASSLTTANTEAFF.

Only a few counts were recorded for this clonotype. A junction end diverges from the germline sequence, so it may reflect a read error. V gene TRBV20-1 combines with J gene TRBJ1-2; the D is unclear. Germline V gene data show CDR1 as DFQATT and CDR2 as SNEGSKA (reference sequence). The CDR3 has 11 residues. The CDR3 reads CSANPGPRWAF. The CDR3 DNA follows: TGCAGTGCTAACCCGGGCCCACGGTGGGCCTTC.

The V gene is TRBV19, the J gene TRBJ2-3; 8 positions agree with TRBD1. The CDR3 runs 14 residues. Germline assignment: CDR1 LNHDA and CDR2 SQIVND (reference sequence). The V segment lost 8 bases and the J segment 4 bases; nucleotides outside the gene matches: 8. The CDR3 region is CASSDRVVADTQYF. The DNA for the CDR3 is TGTGCCAGTTCGGACAGGGTAGTGGCAGATACGCAGTATTTT.

The sample holds many counts of this clonotype. CDR3 in amino acids: CASSQDLAGGADTQYF. The CDR3 nucleotides read TGCGCCAGCAGCCAAGATCTAGCGGGGGGGGCAGATACGCAGTATTTT. The chain recombines TRBV4-3 with TRBJ2-3, with 12 positions matching TRBD2. This CDR3 comprises 16 residues. Germline V lookup: CDR1 LGHNA, CDR2 YSLEER. V lost 0 bases and J lost 4; bases outside the gene matches: 2.

This clonotype has just a few counts. The chain carries TRBV12-3 or TRBV12-4 and TRBJ2-7; 10 bases match TRBD1. V shed 6 bases, J shed 3 bases, and the junction held 20 bases outside the gene matches. The CDR3 loop spans 19 amino acids. CDR3 bases: TGTGCCAGCAGCCCCCACGGGACAGGGGCCGCCCGTTCACTCTACGAGCAGTACTTC. Its protein product is CASSPHGTGAARSLYEQYF.

The V gene is TRBV27, the J gene TRBJ1-1; D gene ambiguous. CDR1 is MNHEY and CDR2 is SMNVEV in the germline V gene (reference sequence). The V end lost 0 bases, the J end lost 4 bases, and 15 bases lay between the germline ends. The CDR3 consists of 16 residues. CDR3 residues: CASSLSLGHRGTEAFF. The CDR3 DNA follows: TGTGCCAGCAGTTTATCCTTGGGTCACCGGGGCACTGAAGCTTTCTTT.

This clonotype was observed a handful of times. The rearrangement joins TRBV28 to TRBJ1-5, with a possible D match to TRBD1 (5 bases). Trimming took 6 bases from V and 7 from J, leaving 13 bases between them. CDR1 and CDR2 (germline): MDHEN, SYDVKM. CDR3 length: 13 amino acids. CDR3 region: CASRGPGGQPQHF. CDR3 nucleotides: TGTGCCAGCAGGGGACCTGGAGGGCAGCCCCAGCATTTT.

This clonotype was recorded at least ten times. This chain uses TRBV7-2 with TRBJ1-2, with no clear D. Trimming cost V 2 bases and J 5 bases, with 15 bases left between them. Per germline, CDR1 SGHTA and CDR2 FQGNSA. This CDR3 contains 15 residues. CDR3 amino acids: CASSLQSGSGYGYTF. The CDR3 DNA is TGTGCCAGCAGCTTACAATCAGGTTCGGGGTATGGCTACACCTTC.